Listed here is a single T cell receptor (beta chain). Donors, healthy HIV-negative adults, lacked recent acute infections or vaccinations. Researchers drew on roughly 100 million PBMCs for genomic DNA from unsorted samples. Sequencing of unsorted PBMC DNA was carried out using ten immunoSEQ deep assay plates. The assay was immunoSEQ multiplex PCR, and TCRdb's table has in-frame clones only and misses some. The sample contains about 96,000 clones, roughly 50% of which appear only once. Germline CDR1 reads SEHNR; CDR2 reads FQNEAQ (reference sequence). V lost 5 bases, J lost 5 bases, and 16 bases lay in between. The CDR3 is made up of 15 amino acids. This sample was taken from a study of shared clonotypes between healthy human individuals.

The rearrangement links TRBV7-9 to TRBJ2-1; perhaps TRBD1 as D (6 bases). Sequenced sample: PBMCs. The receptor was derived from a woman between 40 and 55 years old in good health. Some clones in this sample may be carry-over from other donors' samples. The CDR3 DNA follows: TGTGCCAGCAGCCGACCAGGGGCCACGCACAATGAGCAGTTCTTC. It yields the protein CASSRPGATHNEQFF.